The 20 T cell receptor beta chains below were found in one sample sequenced in a study of blood T cells in healthy people across ages. A sample-barcoded 5' primer and a J-beta primer mix were used in a second PCR of about 7 to 12 cycles. In TCRdb, the 5' RACE reads were re-called with MiXCR into one record per CDR3 protein. The repertoire has about 720,000 distinct CDR3 sequences, approximately 25% of them found once; the top ten carry under 4.5%. These data also featured in a second study, about T cells of mothers and their children.

The sequenced sample was blood. Every receptor here comes from a boy aged 5-17 years in good health.

This clonotype was recorded a few times. The genes are TRBV28 and TRBJ1-4, with unresolved D. The germline V gene encodes CDR1 MDHEN and CDR2 SYDVKM. This CDR3 has 15 residues. Trimming removed 5 bases from V and 10 bases from J, with 20 bases in between. DNA for the CDR3: TGTGCCAGCAGTACTTCAGGCCCCAACGGAGGAAAACTGTTTTTT. It yields the protein CASSTSGPNGGKLFF.

V and J are TRBV19 and TRBJ1-1; no definite D call. This CDR3 has 12 amino acids. V was cut by 8 bases and J by 1 base, with 8 bases left in between. Looked up from germline, CDR1 is LNHDA and CDR2 is SQIVND (reference sequence). CDR3 loop: CASAWQNTEAFF. The CDR3 region has the DNA TGTGCCAGTGCTTGGCAGAACACTGAAGCTTTCTTT.

The chain recombines TRBV20-1 with TRBJ1-3, with D perhaps TRBD1 (6 bases). The CDR3 consists of 12 residues. Germline values: CDR1 DFQATT, CDR2 SNEGSKA (reference sequence). Deletions cut 4 bases from V and 3 bases from J, with 7 bases between. CDR3 region: CSATGVGNTIYF. CDR3 nucleotide sequence: TGCAGTGCTACAGGGGTTGGAAACACCATATATTTT.

The chain recombines TRBV4-3 with TRBJ2-3; D is perhaps TRBD1 or TRBD2 (5 bases each). Germline V CDR1 and CDR2: LGHNA, YSLEER. The CDR3 is made up of 16 amino acids. V was pared by 0 bases and J by 4 bases, with 14 bases between. The CDR3 spells CASSQDLGTAADTQYF. The CDR3 DNA reads TGCGCCAGCAGCCAAGATCTAGGGACCGCAGCAGATACGCAGTATTTT.

This chain uses TRBV5-6 with TRBJ2-5, with D tentatively TRBD1 or TRBD2 (6 bases each). The DNA end is more similar to TRBJ2-1, so the J call may be wrong. Germline assignment: CDR1 SGHDT and CDR2 YYEEEE. The CDR3 contains 16 residues. CDR3 residues: CASSLFGPGAINEQFF. For the CDR3, the DNA is TGTGCCAGCAGCTTGTTCGGCCCGGGGGCGATCAATGAGCAGTTCTTC.

This rearrangement joins TRBV28 to TRBJ2-2, with D perhaps TRBD1 or TRBD2 (5 bases each). There are 13 residues in the CDR3. Between the trimmed V and J ends, which lost 11 bases and 3 bases, there was a span of 13 bases. Germline V CDR1 and CDR2: MDHEN, SYDVKM. CDR3 in DNA: TGTGCCTCAAGATGGGGACACACCGGGGAGCTGTTTTTT. Translated: CASRWGHTGELFF.

This chain uses TRBV16 with TRBJ1-4; 7 bases align to TRBD1. In germline, CDR1 is KGHSY, CDR2 FQNENV. This CDR3 has 16 amino acids. V lost 4 bases to trimming and J lost 10 bases; unmatched junction nucleotides: 15. The CDR3 nucleotides read TGTGCCAGCAGCCGCCAGGGGGGAGCTGCCCCTGGAAAACTGTTTTTT. Translating it yields CASSRQGGAAPGKLFF.

This clonotype turned up a few times. This chain connects TRBV3-1 to TRBJ2-7; D is unresolved. The CDR3 loop spans 14 amino acids. The germline gives CDR1 LGHDT, CDR2 YNNKEL (reference sequence). Trimming left V 1 base short and J 3 bases short, with 10 bases between. CDR3 protein: CASSQGVVNYEQYF. CDR3 nucleotides: TGTGCCAGCAGCCAAGGGGTCGTTAACTACGAGCAGTACTTC.

This clonotype was counted only a few times. The chain employs TRBV9 and TRBJ1-1; 10 bases align to TRBD1. J was trimmed by 4 bases and V by 1 base; bases with no gene match: 4. The V gene's germline CDR1 is SGDLS and CDR2 YYNGEE. The CDR3 loop spans 15 amino acids. The CDR3 bases are TGTGCCAGCAGCGTATCCCGGACAGGGGGCACTGAAGCTTTCTTT. Its protein is CASSVSRTGGTEAFF. The complete variable domain, with remaining parts taken from reference TRBV9 and TRBJ1-1, reads DSGVTQTPKHLITATGQRVTLRCSPRSGDLSVYWYQQSLDQGLQFLIQYYNGEERAKGNILERFSAQQFPDLHSELNLSSLELGDSALYFCASSVSRTGGTEAFFGQGTRLTVV.

This clonotype was recorded a few times. The chain recombines TRBV5-1 with TRBJ1-1; unclear D gene. The CDR3 totals 15 residues. CDR1 and CDR2 (germline): SGHRS, YFSETQ. The germline V and J ends were trimmed by 0 bases and 3 bases, with 12 bases remaining between them. For the CDR3, the DNA is TGCGCCAGCAGCTTGGGTGGAAACGTAGACACTGAAGCTTTCTTT. Protein: CASSLGGNVDTEAFF.

The chain couples TRBV20-1 to TRBJ1-3; D uncertain. The CDR3 is made up of 11 amino acids. Per the germline V gene, CDR1 is DFQATT and CDR2 is SNEGSKA (reference sequence). Trimming took 4 bases from V and 8 from J, leaving 9 bases between them. CDR3 region: CSAIPRDTIYF. The CDR3 nucleotides read TGCAGTGCTATCCCCCGGGACACCATATATTTT.

Only a few counts were recorded for this clonotype. The chain carries TRBV20-1 and TRBJ2-5; TRBD2 aligns across 14 bases. This CDR3 region has 16 residues. Per the germline V gene, CDR1 is DFQATT and CDR2 is SNEGSKA (reference sequence). Trimming cost V 4 bases and J 2 bases; bases outside gene matches: 6. The CDR3 reads CSAKTSGGDSQETQYF. The CDR3 DNA reads as TGCAGTGCTAAGACTAGCGGGGGGGACTCACAAGAGACCCAGTACTTC.

This sequence joins TRBV14 and TRBJ2-5, with D possibly TRBD1 on 5 matching bases. V lost 6 bases, J lost 3 bases, and 14 bases lay in between. This CDR3 comprises 14 residues. From germline, CDR1 is SGHDN and CDR2 FVKESK. For the CDR3, the DNA is TGTGCCAGCAGTCAATGGGGCAAGAAAGAGACCCAGTACTTC. This codes for CASSQWGKKETQYF.

This sequence joins TRBV18 and TRBJ2-7; 7 positions agree with TRBD1. The CDR3 has 15 residues. Unmatched junction bases numbered 6, after V lost 1 base and J lost 3 bases. Germline V CDR1 and CDR2: KGHSH, LQKENI. The CDR3 nucleotides are TGTGCCAGCTCACCACGGACAGGCATTCGCTACGAGCAGTACTTC. This translates into CASSPRTGIRYEQYF.

This clonotype has more than one count but fewer than ten. The chain recombines TRBV24-1 with TRBJ2-2; D ambiguous. V lost 0 bases and J 6 bases, leaving 7 bases between the germline ends. This CDR3 region has 14 residues. Germline CDR1 and CDR2: KGHDR and SFDVKD. The CDR3 nucleotides read TGTGCCACCAGTGATTTGGGCCCAGCCGGGGAGCTGTTTTTT. This sequence encodes CATSDLGPAGELFF.

This clonotype was counted only a few times. This chain links TRBV20-1 with TRBJ1-5, with a tentative D call TRBD1 (6 bases). Germline assignment: CDR1 DFQATT and CDR2 SNEGSKA (reference sequence). The CDR3 totals 14 residues. The V and J ends lost 3 bases and 1 base respectively, with 10 bases between them. The CDR3 here is CSASTTGSNQPQHF. Here the CDR3 DNA reads TGCAGTGCTAGTACCACAGGGAGCAATCAGCCCCAGCATTTT.

In its sample, this clonotype was seen once. One end of the junction fails to match germline, which may point to a read error. The chain couples TRBV14 to TRBJ1-4; the D is unclear. Germline V gene lookup returns CDR1 SGHDN and CDR2 FVKESK. CDR3 length equals 16 residues. The CDR3 here is CASSQAGSGVREKPFF. CDR3 nucleotides: TGTGCCAGCAGCCAAGCGGGGTCAGGTGTCCGGGAAAAACCGTTTTTT.

The sample holds a few counts of this clonotype. This chain connects TRBV20-1 to TRBJ2-7, with D possibly TRBD1 on 5 matching bases. Trimming removed 3 bases at V and 0 bases at J, with 15 bases between. Germline CDR1 is DFQATT and CDR2 is SNEGSKA (reference sequence). CDR3 length equals 15 residues. The CDR3 bases are TGCAGTGCTAGGGACCATCGACAGTCCTCCTACGAGCAGTACTTC. Translated, it gives CSARDHRQSSYEQYF.

The CDR3 DNA follows: TGTGCCAGCAGCTCCAGGGTGACGGGGGTCACTGAAGCTTTCTTT. It is translated as CASSSRVTGVTEAFF. The chain couples TRBV7-2 to TRBJ1-1; weak D call: TRBD1 (5 bases). With 4 bases removed from V and 4 bases from J, the gap between germline ends came to 16 bases. In germline, CDR1 is SGHTA, CDR2 FQGNSA. The CDR3 is made up of 15 amino acids.

This sequence joins TRBV10-3 and TRBJ2-1, with 7 bases matching TRBD2. Germline V CDR1 and CDR2: ENHRY, SYGVKD. Trimming at V came to 0 bases and at J to 8 bases, leaving 10 bases not matched to a gene. The CDR3 is 16 residues long. CDR3 region: CAISESWGGSTDEQFF. In DNA, the CDR3 is TGTGCCATCAGTGAGTCTTGGGGCGGGAGTACAGATGAGCAGTTCTTC.